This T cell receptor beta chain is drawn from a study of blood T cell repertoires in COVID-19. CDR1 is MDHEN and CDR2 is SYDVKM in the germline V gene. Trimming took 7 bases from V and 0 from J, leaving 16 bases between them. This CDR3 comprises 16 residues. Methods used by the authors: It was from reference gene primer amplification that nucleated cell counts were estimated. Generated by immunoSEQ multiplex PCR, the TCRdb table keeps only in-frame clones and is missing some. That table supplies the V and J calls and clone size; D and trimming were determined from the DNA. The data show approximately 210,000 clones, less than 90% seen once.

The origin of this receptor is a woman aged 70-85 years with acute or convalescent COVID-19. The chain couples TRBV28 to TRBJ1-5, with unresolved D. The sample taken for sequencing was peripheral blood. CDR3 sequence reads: CASNEGGSYSNQPQHF. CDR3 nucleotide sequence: TGTGCCAGCAATGAAGGAGGGTCCTATAGCAATCAGCCCCAGCATTTT.